These 30 T cell receptor beta chains share one sample of origin, sequenced in a study of T cell changes during pregnancy in multiple sclerosis. Assay: immunoSEQ multiplex PCR; the TCRdb copy retains only in-frame clones and omits some. This sample yields fewer than 60,000 clones, of which roughly 94% are seen a single time; around 0.31% belongs to the top ten. The sequencing here drew on CD4+ T cells from peripheral blood mononuclear cells, taken in the third trimester of pregnancy. These receptors came from a female donor with multiple sclerosis, enrolled in a pregnancy study.

This clone was seen just once. This rearrangement joins TRBV11-3 to TRBJ1-6; no definite D call. The germline CDR1 and CDR2 sequences are SGHNT and YENEEA. Trimming removed 1 base at V and 10 bases at J, with 14 bases between. The length of the CDR3 is 15 residues. The CDR3 reads CASSLGKGVGSPLHF. The CDR3 nucleotides are TGTGCCAGCAGCTTAGGGAAGGGAGTGGGATCACCCCTCCACTTT.

This chain connects TRBV5-1 to TRBJ2-6, with D perhaps matching TRBD2 (6 bases). V was pared by 4 bases and J by 0 bases, with 14 bases between. This CDR3 is built from 17 residues. CDR1 is SGHRS and CDR2 is YFSETQ in the germline V gene. The CDR3: CASSPRDFGSGANVLTF. The CDR3 DNA sequence: TGCGCCAGCAGCCCCAGGGACTTCGGCTCTGGGGCCAACGTCCTGACTTTC. Using reference TRBV5-1 and TRBJ2-6 for the parts outside the CDR3, the full variable domain is KAGVTQTPRYLIKTRGQQVTLSCSPISGHRSVSWYQQTPGQGLQFLFEYFSETQRNKGNFPGRFSGRQFSNSRSEMNVSTLELGDSALYLCASSPRDFGSGANVLTFGAGSRLTVL.

The rearrangement uses TRBV5-4 and TRBJ1-1; 8 nucleotides match TRBD1. Unmatched junction bases numbered 6, after V lost 3 bases and J lost 2 bases. CDR1 is SGHNT and CDR2 is YYREEE in the germline V gene (reference sequence). CDR3 length: 15 residues. The CDR3 region has the DNA TGTGCCAGCAGCTATGCCGGGACAGGAAACACTGAAGCTTTCTTT. As protein: CASSYAGTGNTEAFF.

The chain recombines TRBV19 with TRBJ1-1; 7 bases map to TRBD1. CDR3 size: 13 residues. Germline CDR1 is LNHDA and CDR2 is SQIVND (reference sequence). V shed 5 bases, J shed 2 bases, and the junction held 2 bases outside the gene matches. The DNA for the CDR3 is TGTGCCAGTAGTGACAGGGTAAACACTGAAGCTTTCTTT. Its protein product is CASSDRVNTEAFF.

This chain connects TRBV6-5 to TRBJ2-7; weak D call: TRBD2 (6 bases). Germline V gene sequence: CDR1 MNHEY, CDR2 SVGAGI. The CDR3 has 13 residues. V was trimmed by 6 bases and J by 1 base, leaving 10 bases between them. As DNA, the CDR3 is TGTGCCAGCAGCAGGGACTGGTCCTACGAGCAGTACTTC. Amino acid sequence: CASSRDWSYEQYF.

The rearrangement links TRBV30 to TRBJ1-1, with 7 bases lining up with TRBD1. The CDR3 runs to 13 residues. Germline CDR1 GTSNPN, CDR2 SVGIG (reference sequence). V trimming: 4 bases; J trimming: 0 bases; junction bases outside the gene matches: 2. DNA of the CDR3: TGTGCCTGGAACAGGGGAATGAACACTGAAGCTTTCTTT. The encoded protein is CAWNRGMNTEAFF.

The V gene is TRBV6-1, the J gene TRBJ2-7; tentative D call: TRBD1 (7 bases). Germline CDR1 and CDR2: MNHNS and SASEGT. Trimming took off 6 bases at V and 4 bases at J, with 19 bases between the two ends. CDR3 length: 15 amino acids. The CDR3 sequence: CASRARQGGRYEQYF. The CDR3 DNA sequence: TGTGCCAGCAGGGCCAGACAGGGAGGAAGGTACGAGCAGTACTTC.

This chain joins TRBV19 and TRBJ1-5; D perhaps matches TRBD1 (6 bases). Germline CDR1 and CDR2: LNHDA and SQIVND (reference sequence). There are 14 residues in the CDR3. Trimming pared 5 bases from V and 4 bases from J, leaving 12 bases between. Here the CDR3 DNA reads TGTGCCAGTAGTCTGAGACAGGCGAATCAGCCCCAGCATTTT. It encodes CASSLRQANQPQHF.

The chain joins TRBV19 to TRBJ1-1; D gene unclear. V dropped 0 bases and J dropped 2 bases, with 4 bases sitting between them. Germline V gene sequence: CDR1 LNHDA, CDR2 SQIVND (reference sequence). The CDR3 extends over 13 amino acids. CDR3 region: CASSIERNTEAFF. The CDR3 DNA reads as TGTGCCAGTAGTATAGAGCGAAACACTGAAGCTTTCTTT.

With regard to this clone: At one boundary the junction diverges from the germline segment, which might be a read error. The chain links TRBV7-8 to TRBJ2-7; the match to TRBD2 covers 9 bases. This CDR3 spans 17 amino acids. The germline V gene has CDR1 SGHVS and CDR2 FQNEAQ. CDR3 sequence reads: CASSLAFGRGGSYEQYF. DNA of the CDR3: TGTGCCAGCAGTTTAGCGTTCGGGCGGGGGGGGTCCTACGAGCAGTACTTC.

This chain joins TRBV6-1 and TRBJ1-1; 10 nucleotides line up with TRBD1. This CDR3 has 15 amino acids. Germline V gene sequence: CDR1 MNHNS, CDR2 SASEGT. The junction had 3 bases not matched to a gene; V was cut back by 4 bases and J by 1 base. The chain's CDR3 is CASSGRDRGNTEAFF. In nucleotides, the CDR3 is TGTGCCAGCAGTGGGAGGGACAGGGGGAACACTGAAGCTTTCTTT.

The rearrangement links TRBV5-1 to TRBJ1-2, with 9 bases identical to TRBD1. V shed 4 bases, J shed 7 bases, and the junction held 11 bases outside the gene matches. The CDR3 is made up of 15 amino acids. Germline CDR1 SGHRS, CDR2 YFSETQ. CDR3 nucleotide sequence: TGCGCCAGCAGCCTTGGACAGGGGATTTACGGTGGCTACACCTTC. It translates to CASSLGQGIYGGYTF.

This chain uses TRBV5-1 with TRBJ2-2, with a weak D call TRBD2 (6 bases). CDR1 and CDR2 from the germline V gene are SGHRS and YFSETQ. V lost 5 bases, J lost 7 bases, and 18 bases lay in between. This CDR3 region has 15 residues. The CDR3 sequence is CASSRWEDLNGELFF. CDR3 nucleotides: TGCGCCAGCAGTAGATGGGAGGATCTTAACGGGGAGCTGTTTTTT.

The chain combines TRBV7-2 with TRBJ2-1; 8 bases align to TRBD2. Trimming removed 7 bases from V and 1 base from J; junction bases left unmatched: 9. Germline CDR1 SGHTA, CDR2 FQGNSA. The CDR3 length is 16 residues. CDR3 sequence (DNA): TGTGCCAGCACCCCCGCGGGGGGCACTTCCTACAATGAGCAGTTCTTC. Its translation is CASTPAGGTSYNEQFF.

The CDR3 DNA reads as TGTGCCAGCAGCGTAGGTAACTCAGGGGGGCCCGGAAACACCATATATTTT. It encodes CASSVGNSGGPGNTIYF. V usage is TRBV9 and J usage is TRBJ1-3, with 7 nucleotides matching TRBD1. This CDR3 has 17 amino acids. Per the germline V gene, CDR1 is SGDLS and CDR2 is YYNGEE. J was trimmed by 4 bases and V by 0 bases; bases with no gene match: 10.

The CDR3 bases are TGTGCCAGCAGTTCGGTCAGGGGGCGAAACACCATATATTTT. Encoded protein: CASSSVRGRNTIYF. This chain connects TRBV6-5 to TRBJ1-3; 8 bases line up with TRBD1. This CDR3 comprises 14 residues. V was pared by 4 bases and J by 5 bases, with 4 bases of the junction left unmatched. Germline CDR1 is MNHEY and CDR2 is SVGAGI.

The chain joins TRBV9 to TRBJ1-5; D ambiguous. CDR1 is SGDLS and CDR2 is YYNGEE in the germline V gene. The V end was cut by 2 bases, the J end by 7 bases, with 10 bases between. The CDR3 contains 13 residues. The CDR3 sequence: CASSVGGGQPQHF. The CDR3 DNA is TGTGCCAGCAGCGTGGGAGGAGGACAGCCCCAGCATTTT.

The chain recombines TRBV5-4 with TRBJ1-2, with 7 bases lining up with TRBD1. The CDR3 runs to 15 residues. V shed 3 bases, J shed 4 bases, and the junction held 9 bases outside the gene matches. CDR1 SGHNT and CDR2 YYREEE come from the germline V gene (reference sequence). The CDR3 coding sequence is TGTGCCAGCAGCTCCCCGGGACAGACTCTCTATGGCTACACCTTC. Residues: CASSSPGQTLYGYTF.

This sequence joins TRBV9 and TRBJ2-1; 7 bases are shared with TRBD2. Germline V CDR1 and CDR2: SGDLS, YYNGEE. Trimming cost V 0 bases and J 4 bases; bases outside gene matches: 10. The CDR3 spans 17 residues. In DNA form, the CDR3 reads TGTGCCAGCAGCGTAGGCGGGAGCCGACCGGCTTACAATGAGCAGTTCTTC. Protein product: CASSVGGSRPAYNEQFF. Full variable domain (remainder filled in from reference TRBV9 and TRBJ2-1): DSGVTQTPKHLITATGQRVTLRCSPRSGDLSVYWYQQSLDQGLQFLIQYYNGEERAKGNILERFSAQQFPDLHSELNLSSLELGDSALYFCASSVGGSRPAYNEQFFGPGTRLTVL.

The chain links TRBV28 to TRBJ1-6, with D possibly TRBD1 on 5 matching bases. Germline V lookup: CDR1 MDHEN, CDR2 SYDVKM. Trimming took off 5 bases at V and 9 bases at J, with 23 bases between the two ends. This CDR3 has 17 residues. The CDR3 bases are TGTGCCAGCAGTCCCCCCCAGGGATGGGCTCTGGGTTCACCCCTCCACTTT. Encoded protein: CASSPPQGWALGSPLHF.

In regard to this clone: Distinct nucleotide sequences in the sample also encode this CDR3. The chain uses TRBV5-6 and TRBJ1-4, with TRBD1 matching over 9 bases. This CDR3 has 15 amino acids. V shed 4 bases and J 5 bases; nucleotides not matched to a gene: 6. In germline, CDR1 is SGHDT, CDR2 YYEEEE. CDR3 sequence reads: CASSAGTGRNEKLFF. The CDR3 DNA reads as TGTGCCAGCAGCGCAGGGACAGGGAGAAATGAAAAACTGTTTTTT.

This chain joins TRBV27 and TRBJ2-7, with a tentative D call TRBD1 (6 bases). Germline V gives CDR1 MNHEY, CDR2 SMNVEV (reference sequence). With 3 bases removed from V and 7 bases from J, the gap between germline ends came to 16 bases. The CDR3 spans 14 residues. The DNA of the CDR3 is TGTGCCAGCAGTTTTGGGGGCAGGGGTCGGGAGCAGTACTTC. Its translation is CASSFGGRGREQYF.

This clone was recorded only once. V is TRBV5-1 and J is TRBJ2-1; 12 bases are shared with TRBD2. The CDR3 runs 16 residues. Germline trimming cut 2 bases from V and 5 bases from J; bases unmatched to any gene: 5. Germline CDR1 is SGHRS and CDR2 is YFSETQ. CDR3 amino acids: CASSLRLAGENNEQFF. CDR3 coding DNA: TGCGCCAGCAGCTTAAGACTAGCGGGAGAAAACAATGAGCAGTTCTTC.

The rearrangement uses TRBV30 and TRBJ1-1, with a weak D call TRBD1 (5 bases). V lost 3 bases and J 2 bases, leaving 16 bases between the germline ends. The CDR3 is 15 residues long. Germline CDR1 reads GTSNPN; CDR2 reads SVGIG (reference sequence). CDR3: CAWSPSGRENTEAFF. For the CDR3, the DNA is TGTGCCTGGAGCCCATCCGGCAGGGAAAACACTGAAGCTTTCTTT.

The V and J genes are TRBV7-9 and TRBJ2-2; 8 bases line up with TRBD2. The CDR3 is 16 amino acids. In germline, CDR1 is SEHNR, CDR2 FQNEAQ (reference sequence). The J segment lost 3 bases and the V segment lost 11 bases, leaving 14 bases of the junction unmatched. The CDR3, as DNA: TGTGCCGGAAAACCGGGACTAGGATATTACACCGGGGAGCTGTTTTTT. Its protein product is CAGKPGLGYYTGELFF.

The chain recombines TRBV6-1 with TRBJ1-4, with TRBD1 as a possible D gene (6 bases). Between the trimmed V and J ends, which lost 6 bases and 4 bases, there was a span of 15 bases. This CDR3 contains 15 residues. Per germline, CDR1 MNHNS and CDR2 SASEGT. CDR3 amino acids: CASSQFRGVNEKLFF. The CDR3 nucleotides are TGTGCCAGCAGCCAATTCAGGGGCGTTAATGAAAAACTGTTTTTT.

The chain links TRBV2 to TRBJ2-5, with D uncertain. Germline V CDR1 and CDR2: SNHLY, FYNNEI. Trimming cost V 7 bases and J 2 bases, with 14 bases left between them. The CDR3 extends over 14 amino acids. In DNA, the CDR3 is TGTGCCAGCAACGCTCGGAGAGCTCAAGAGACCCAGTACTTC. The encoded protein is CASNARRAQETQYF.

V and J are TRBV27 and TRBJ2-7; maybe TRBD2 (6 bases). Germline CDR1 is MNHEY and CDR2 is SMNVEV (reference sequence). The CDR3 sequence is 15 residues long. V was clipped by 2 bases and J by 0 bases, with 11 bases between them. CDR3 amino acids: CASSLHGSGSYEQYF. The DNA of the CDR3 is TGTGCCAGCAGTTTACATGGTAGCGGCTCCTACGAGCAGTACTTC.

V usage is TRBV27 and J usage is TRBJ1-5; maybe TRBD1 (6 bases). This CDR3 has 14 residues. Between the trimmed V and J ends, which lost 3 bases and 7 bases, there was a span of 13 bases. The germline V gene encodes CDR1 MNHEY and CDR2 SMNVEV (reference sequence). CDR3 protein: CASSLTQGAQPQHF. The CDR3 DNA sequence: TGTGCCAGCAGTTTGACACAGGGTGCCCAGCCCCAGCATTTT.

V gene TRBV11-3 combines with J gene TRBJ2-7; 7 bases line up with TRBD2. Trimming removed 2 bases from V and 4 bases from J; junction bases left unmatched: 5. The germline gives CDR1 SGHNT, CDR2 YENEEA. This CDR3 region has 14 residues. The CDR3 DNA is TGTGCCAGCAGCTTAACTAGCGTGCTATACGAGCAGTACTTC. Translation: CASSLTSVLYEQYF.